This entry features one T cell receptor beta chain sequence. In the original workflow: By means of reference gene primer amplification, nucleated cell counts were estimated. Method: immunoSEQ multiplex PCR; TCRdb's copy keeps in-frame clones and lacks some. Clone size and V and J calls were adopted from that table, with D and trimming inferred from the DNA. There are about 52,000 clones in the sample; roughly 87% occur only once, and about 2.9% lies in the top ten. Germline CDR1 and CDR2: GTSNPN and SVGIG (reference sequence). This CDR3 is 13 amino acids long. V lost 6 bases and J 3 bases, leaving 15 bases between the germline ends. The sample comes from a study of blood T cell repertoires in COVID-19. Study-level background: Sites in the United States, Italy and Spain provided acute and convalescent COVID-19 samples. PBMCs, B-cell-depleted T cells, or T cells provided the cDNA or gDNA that made up the material.

The receptor's source is a human donor in a cohort sampled during active COVID-19. Sample: peripheral blood. The rearrangement joins TRBV30 to TRBJ2-7, with D possibly matching TRBD1 (6 bases). This chain's CDR3 is CACTGTRYYEQYF. The CDR3 region has the DNA TGTGCCTGCACCGGGACAAGGTACTACGAGCAGTACTTC.